The 19 T cell receptor beta chains presented below share a single source sample, sequenced in a study of T cells in Graves' hyperthyroidism and ophthalmopathy. RNA transcripts were the template for amplifying TCR beta CDR3 regions. A first-round RT-PCR of the TCR CDR3 used the HTBI primer set. A single record per CDR3 protein comes from TCRdb applying MiXCR to the multiplex PCR reads. The sample comprises more than 450,000 distinct CDR3 sequences, roughly 15% of which are singletons, and approximately 13% rests with the top ten. The sequencing sample was made of blood. All receptors come from a middle-aged woman with Graves' hyperthyroidism.

This clonotype occurred once. The chain employs TRBV20-1 and TRBJ1-6, with TRBD1 matching over 7 bases. Germline CDR1 DFQATT, CDR2 SNEGSKA (reference sequence). There are 15 residues in the CDR3. The trim removed 4 bases at V and 7 bases at J, leaving 10 bases unmatched. The CDR3 DNA sequence: TGCAGTGCTATGCGGGGACAGAAGTTGAATTCACCCCTCCACTTT. The encoded protein is CSAMRGQKLNSPLHF.

As concerns this clonotype: This may be a read error: a much more frequent sequence differs by one nucleotide. The rearrangement uses TRBV7-2 and TRBJ2-7, with 15 bases identical to TRBD2. J gave up 7 bases and V 1 base, and 5 bases lay outside the gene matches. The CDR3 is made up of 16 amino acids. Germline-derived CDR1 and CDR2 are SGHTA and FQGNSA. The CDR3 DNA reads TGTGCCAGCAGCTTAGGACCTGGGACTAGCGGGGGGGAGCAGTACTTC. This translates into CASSLGPGTSGGEQYF.

This clonotype occurred a few times. The chain recombines TRBV18 with TRBJ2-7, with 9 bases identical to TRBD1. Losses at the gene ends were 4 bases for V and 3 bases for J; bases not matched to a gene: 10. Germline lookup yields CDR1 KGHSH and CDR2 LQKENI. The CDR3 sequence is 16 residues long. The CDR3 spells CASSLPGTGRNYEQYF. CDR3 DNA sequence: TGTGCCAGCTCACTACCCGGGACAGGGCGTAACTACGAGCAGTACTTC.

This clonotype was counted ten times or more. The gene calls are TRBV15 and TRBJ2-3; D may be TRBD1 (6 bases). The CDR3 sequence is 15 residues long. Germline loops: CDR1 LNHNV, CDR2 YYDKDF (reference sequence). V was pared by 1 base and J by 4 bases, with 12 bases between. The CDR3 here is CATSRVTDSPDTQYF. As DNA, the CDR3 is TGTGCCACCAGCAGAGTAACGGACAGCCCAGATACGCAGTATTTT. Variable domain in full (rest from reference TRBV15 and TRBJ2-3): DAMVIQNPRYQVTQFGKPVTLSCSQTLNHNVMYWYQQKSSQAPKLLFHYYDKDFNNEADTPDNFQSRRPNTSFCFLDIRSPGLGDTAMYLCATSRVTDSPDTQYFGPGTRLTVL.

This clonotype was counted at least ten times. The rearrangement links TRBV20-1 to TRBJ2-1; 8 bases fit TRBD2. The CDR3 contains 14 residues. V was clipped by 6 bases and J by 6 bases; unmatched bases: 10. Germline CDR1 is DFQATT and CDR2 is SNEGSKA (reference sequence). The CDR3 reads CSATLAVVGNEQFF. The CDR3 nucleotides read TGCAGTGCCACACTAGCGGTTGTTGGCAATGAGCAGTTCTTC.

In the case of this clonotype: A much bigger clone sits one base away, suggesting this may be a read error. This chain joins TRBV13 and TRBJ2-7; 12 bases fit TRBD2. The CDR3 length is 15 residues. V shed 1 base, J shed 7 bases, and the junction held 5 bases outside the gene matches. Germline-derived CDR1 and CDR2 are PRHDT and FYEKMQ (reference sequence). The CDR3, as DNA: TGTGCCAGCAGCTTAGTCCCTAGCGGGAGGGGTGAGCAGTACTTC. Translating it yields CASSLVPSGRGEQYF.

In its sample, this clonotype was seen a few times. The gene calls are TRBV7-9 and TRBJ2-7, with TRBD2 identical over 14 bases. This CDR3 region has 14 residues. Losses at the gene ends were 4 bases for V and 6 bases for J; bases not matched to a gene: 2. The germline V gene encodes CDR1 SEHNR and CDR2 FQNEAQ (reference sequence). The CDR3 nucleotides are TGTGCCAGCAGCTCCGGGACTAGCGGGGGCGAGCAGTACTTC. Translating gives CASSSGTSGGEQYF.

The V gene is TRBV29-1, the J gene TRBJ2-7; a weak D match, TRBD1 (5 bases). CDR1 is SQVTM, CDR2 ANQGSEA, per germline. V was clipped by 4 bases and J by 3 bases, with 10 bases between them. This CDR3 is 12 amino acids long. CDR3 residues: CSVGGDSYEQYF. The DNA for the CDR3 is TGCAGCGTTGGGGGCGACAGCTACGAGCAGTACTTC.

This clonotype was detected ten times or more. The gene calls are TRBV5-1 and TRBJ2-7; a possible D gene is TRBD1 (6 bases). The CDR3 extends over 15 amino acids. Trimming removed 0 bases at V and 6 bases at J, with 16 bases between. Germline-derived CDR1 and CDR2 are SGHRS and YFSETQ. CDR3 protein: CASSLGTADGGEQYF. Here the CDR3 DNA reads TGCGCCAGCAGCTTGGGGACAGCCGATGGAGGCGAGCAGTACTTC.

This clonotype has at least ten counts. The genes are TRBV7-9 and TRBJ2-1, with D unclear. The ends were cut back, 4 bases at V and 5 bases at J, with 12 bases in the middle. There are 14 residues in the CDR3. Germline loops: CDR1 SEHNR, CDR2 FQNEAQ (reference sequence). CDR3 coding DNA: TGTGCCAGCAGCTCCGCCACCTCTAACAATGAGCAGTTCTTC. Its protein product is CASSSATSNNEQFF.

This clonotype was counted at least ten times. The CDR3 DNA reads TGCAGTGCGCCAAGCCAGGAAAATCAGCCCCAGCATTTT. Residues: CSAPSQENQPQHF. The chain is built from TRBV20-1 and TRBJ1-5; D is undetermined. The length of the CDR3 is 13 residues. In germline, CDR1 is DFQATT, CDR2 SNEGSKA (reference sequence). Trimming took off 6 bases at V and 4 bases at J, with 13 bases between the two ends.

The chain recombines TRBV28 with TRBJ2-5; 7 nucleotides match TRBD1. CDR1 is MDHEN, CDR2 SYDVKM, per germline. The ends lost 4 bases at V and 9 bases at J; junction bases unmatched: 17. The CDR3 extends over 16 amino acids. CDR3 region: CASSSQPKTGYGAQYF. The CDR3 DNA is TGTGCCAGCAGTTCTCAACCAAAGACAGGGTACGGGGCCCAGTACTTC.

This chain links TRBV4-1 with TRBJ2-7, with 8 nucleotides matching TRBD2. Losses at the gene ends were 4 bases for V and 7 bases for J; bases not matched to a gene: 6. The CDR3 contains 13 residues. Germline V gene sequence: CDR1 MGHRA, CDR2 YSYEKL. The DNA of the CDR3 is TGCGCCAGCAGCCCGGGACTAGTTGGGGAGCAGTACTTC. Its translation is CASSPGLVGEQYF.

This clonotype appeared many times. The chain employs TRBV10-3 and TRBJ2-7; possible D gene TRBD1, 6 bases. Germline lookup yields CDR1 ENHRY and CDR2 SYGVKD. The CDR3 is 13 residues long. Trimming shortened V by 3 bases and J by 7 bases, and 13 bases separated the two germline ends. The CDR3 here is CAISEPTGREQYF. The CDR3 DNA follows: TGTGCCATCAGTGAACCCACAGGGCGGGAGCAGTACTTC.

The rearrangement links TRBV14 to TRBJ1-2, with TRBD1 matching 7 bases. J lost 3 bases, V lost 2 bases, and 6 bases had no gene match. Germline assignment: CDR1 SGHDN and CDR2 FVKESK. CDR3 length equals 15 residues. The CDR3 reads CASSQTTGIHYGYTF. CDR3 DNA: TGTGCCAGCAGCCAAACGACAGGGATTCACTATGGCTACACCTTC.

Many counts were recorded for this clonotype. This chain links TRBV3-1 with TRBJ1-5; weak D call: TRBD1 (6 bases). The germline V gene encodes CDR1 LGHDT and CDR2 YNNKEL (reference sequence). The V end lost 1 base, the J end lost 0 bases, and 19 bases lay between the germline ends. CDR3 size: 19 residues. CDR3 coding DNA: TGTGCCAGCAGCCAAGTAAGGGACCCAGGGGAGTATAGCAATCAGCCCCAGCATTTT. Translating it yields CASSQVRDPGEYSNQPQHF.

In this sample, this clonotype turned up a few times. This sequence may be a read error, since a much larger clone differs from it by one base. This chain uses TRBV28 with TRBJ2-3, with 7 bases that match TRBD1. This CDR3 contains 14 residues. The junction had 12 bases not matched to a gene; V was cut back by 10 bases and J by 5 bases. The germline CDR1 and CDR2 sequences are MDHEN and SYDVKM. Here the CDR3 reads CATYPGQRIDTQYF. DNA for the CDR3: TGTGCCACCTACCCGGGACAGCGCATAGATACGCAGTATTTT. Complete variable domain (other parts from reference TRBV28 and TRBJ2-3): DVKVTQSSRYLVKRTGEKVFLECVQDMDHENMFWYRQDPGLGLRLIYFSYDVKMKEKGDIPEGYSVSREKKERFSLILESASTNQTSMYLCATYPGQRIDTQYFGPGTRLTVL.

This clonotype was detected many times. The V and J genes are TRBV20-1 and TRBJ1-6, with 8 bases aligning to TRBD1. The CDR3 is 15 residues long. Per germline, CDR1 DFQATT and CDR2 SNEGSKA (reference sequence). The V segment lost 0 bases and the J segment 8 bases; nucleotides outside the gene matches: 6. Here the CDR3 DNA reads TGCAGTGCTAGAGATCTAGGACAGGGATATTCACCCCTCCACTTT. This encodes CSARDLGQGYSPLHF.

The chain uses TRBV13 and TRBJ2-1; TRBD1 might be the D (5 bases). The CDR3 length is 17 residues. Per the germline V gene, CDR1 is PRHDT and CDR2 is FYEKMQ (reference sequence). The ends were cut back, 6 bases at V and 7 bases at J, with 25 bases in the middle. CDR3 sequence (DNA): TGTGCCAGCAGATCTCAGGGCCGTGGAAGCTTGAGGAATGAGCAGTTCTTC. It encodes CASRSQGRGSLRNEQFF.